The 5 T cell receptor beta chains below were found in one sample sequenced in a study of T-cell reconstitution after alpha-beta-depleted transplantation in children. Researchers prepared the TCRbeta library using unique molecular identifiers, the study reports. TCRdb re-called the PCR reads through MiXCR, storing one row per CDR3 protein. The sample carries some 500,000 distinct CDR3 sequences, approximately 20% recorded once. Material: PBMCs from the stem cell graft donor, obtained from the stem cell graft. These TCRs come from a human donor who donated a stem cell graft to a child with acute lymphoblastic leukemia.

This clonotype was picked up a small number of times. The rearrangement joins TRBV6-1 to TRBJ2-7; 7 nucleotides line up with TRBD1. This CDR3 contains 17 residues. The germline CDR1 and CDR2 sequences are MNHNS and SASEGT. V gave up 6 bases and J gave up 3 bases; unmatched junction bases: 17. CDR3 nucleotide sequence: TGTGCCAGCAGCCTCCCAACCAACGGACAGGTCCGCTACGAGCAGTACTTC. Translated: CASSLPTNGQVRYEQYF.

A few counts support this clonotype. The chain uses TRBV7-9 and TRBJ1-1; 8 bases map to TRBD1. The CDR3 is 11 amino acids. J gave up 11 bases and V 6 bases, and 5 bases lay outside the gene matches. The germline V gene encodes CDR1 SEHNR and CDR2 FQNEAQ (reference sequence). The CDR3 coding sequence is TGTGCCAGCAGTACAACAGGGGGGGCTTTCTTT. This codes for CASSTTGGAFF.

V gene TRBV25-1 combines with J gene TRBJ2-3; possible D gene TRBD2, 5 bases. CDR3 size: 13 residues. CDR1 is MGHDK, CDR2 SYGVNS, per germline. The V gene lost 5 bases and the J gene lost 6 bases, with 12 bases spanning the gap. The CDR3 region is CASSSGGLDTQYF. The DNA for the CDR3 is TGTGCCAGCAGTAGCGGCGGCTTGGATACGCAGTATTTT.

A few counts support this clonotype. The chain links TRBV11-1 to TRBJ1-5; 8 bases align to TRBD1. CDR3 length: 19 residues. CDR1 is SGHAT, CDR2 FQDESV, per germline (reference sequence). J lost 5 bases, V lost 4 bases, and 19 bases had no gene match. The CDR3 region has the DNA TGTGCCAGCAGCTCCCAAACTCGGACAGGGCCGCGACTACATCAGCCCCAGCATTTT. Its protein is CASSSQTRTGPRLHQPQHF.

The CDR3 here is CASSLGGLAGEEFF. The CDR3, as DNA: TGTGCCAGCAGTTTAGGGGGACTAGCGGGAGAGGAGTTCTTC. J is TRBJ2-1 and V is TRBV12-3 or TRBV12-4; TRBD2 agrees at 14 bases. V trimming: 1 base; J trimming: 14 bases; junction bases outside the gene matches: 4. The CDR3 sequence is 14 residues long.